Listed below are T cell receptor beta chains from one sample, sequenced in a study of blood T cells in healthy people across ages. TCRdb used MiXCR to reprocess the 5' RACE reads, holding one entry per CDR3 protein. The repertoire holds hundreds of thousands of distinct CDR3 sequences, with more than 40% as singletons. Sequencing was done on a sample of blood. These receptors were collected from a woman aged 60-70 years in good health. The conserved cysteine and the conserved F or W are not part of the CDR3 here.

TRBJ2-1 TRBV5-1 ASSPKTGRGWDEQF
TRBJ2-5 TRBV27 ASSQGQAGWETQY
TRBJ2-3 TRBV4-3 ASSPTGAPLEQY
NA TRBV4-1 ASSQVSGRDQETQY
TRBJ1-3 TRBV29-1 SVDLGGNTIY
TRBJ2-7 TRBV7-9 ASSLYSRTGGDEQY
TRBJ2-5 TRBV10-3 AITNSTGRAY
TRBJ2-5 TRBV3-1 ASRAKGGETQY
TRBJ1-1 TRBV12-3/TRBV12-4 ASSLRGFGNTEAF
TRBJ1-2 TRBV29-1 SVINVQGEYGYT
TRBJ1-2 TRBV2 ASKVVYGYT
NA TRBV18 ASSPGQGGRAVYEQY
TRBJ2-4 TRBV20-1 SAAKKNIQY